This T cell receptor (beta chain) stems from a study of blood T cell repertoires in COVID-19. Repertoires were generated with immunoSEQ multiplex PCR, while TCRdb's copy carries only in-frame clones and drops some. The data show about 150,000 clones, around three quarters seen once. Sequencing was performed on peripheral blood. The receptor was isolated from a man aged 80 or over with acute or convalescent COVID-19.

The CDR3 DNA sequence: TGTGCCAGCAGTTTAGGCAGATACGAGCAGTACTTC. Encoded protein: CASSLGRYEQYF. The chain carries TRBV12-3 or TRBV12-4 and TRBJ2-7; D is ambiguous. Trimming left V 1 base short and J 4 bases short, with 5 bases between. CDR3 length: 12 amino acids.